This T cell receptor (beta chain) came from a study of human T cells and chemical hapten exposure. Study as a whole: Small pooled library volume differences mainly caused per-sample TCR yield variation. Findings of the study overall: High-frequency TCRs, those above 1 in 1000, stayed the same after DPC sensitization.

This clonotype has just a few counts. Its antigen is not identified. With 6 bases removed from V and 0 bases from J, the gap between germline ends came to 12 bases. Germline assignment: CDR1 SNHLY and CDR2 FYNNEI. The CDR3 is 14 residues long. As for time point: healthy volunteer bleed at 6 weeks. Whole blood that had not been fractionated was the source of extracted total RNA. The study used a library that attached unique molecular identifiers to individual cDNA molecules. Original methodology: Per sample, the median was around 96,000 TCRs, with values from around 25,000 to 690,000. Using its own MiXCR run on the RACE reads, TCRdb lists one record per CDR3 protein. The V and J calls and clone size are TCRdb's, not the authors'. The data show approximately 84,000 distinct CDR3 sequences, about 8.6% seen once.

Sequencing was performed on whole blood. This rearrangement joins TRBV2 to TRBJ2-7; TRBD1 is a possible D gene (5 bases). The receptor was derived from a male donor in good health. Some clones in this sample may be carry-over from other donors' samples. This CDR3 reads CASRWAGFSYEQYF. For the CDR3, the DNA is TGTGCCAGCAGGTGGGCAGGGTTCTCCTACGAGCAGTACTTC.